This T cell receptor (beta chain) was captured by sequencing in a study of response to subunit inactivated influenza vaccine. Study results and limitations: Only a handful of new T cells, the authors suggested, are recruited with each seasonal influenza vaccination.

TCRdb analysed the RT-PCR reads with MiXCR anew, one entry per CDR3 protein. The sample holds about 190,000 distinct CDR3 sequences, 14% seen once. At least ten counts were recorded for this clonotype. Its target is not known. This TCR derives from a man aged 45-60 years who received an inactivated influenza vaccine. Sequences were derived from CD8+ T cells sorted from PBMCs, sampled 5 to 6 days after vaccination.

CDR3 region: CSASGKVVYEQFF. The CDR3 DNA follows: TGCAGTGCTAGCGGGAAGGTCGTATATGAGCAGTTCTTC. The chain couples TRBV20-1 to TRBJ2-1, with D perhaps TRBD2 (5 bases). This CDR3 is built from 13 residues. Trimming removed 3 bases at V and 8 bases at J, with 14 bases between. Looked up from germline, CDR1 is DFQATT and CDR2 is SNEGSKA (reference sequence).